This paragraph covers one TCR beta chain sequence. These data originate in a study of blood T cells in healthy people across ages. A second PCR of 7 to 11 cycles used a sample-barcoded 5' primer and a J-beta primer mix. From the 5' RACE reads, TCRdb called clonotypes with MiXCR, one entry per CDR3 protein. In the table there are about 800,000 distinct CDR3 sequences, roughly 25% of which are singletons. Germline V gene lookup returns CDR1 DFQATT and CDR2 SNEGSKA (reference sequence). J lost 8 bases, V lost 4 bases, and 7 bases had no gene match. The CDR3 covers 13 residues. These sequences were also reported in another study, on T cells of mothers and their children. Per that study: The analysis detected no persistent microchimeric T cell clones.

Sequenced sample: blood. This chain links TRBV20-1 with TRBJ1-4; 7 bases are a match to TRBD1. The receptor's source is a boy between 10 and 17 years old in good health. DNA of the CDR3: TGCAGTGCTACTCGACAGGGAGGCGAAAAACTGTTTTTT. Its protein is CSATRQGGEKLFF.